This TCR beta chain originates from a study of blood T cell repertoires in COVID-19. About the research overall: Whether acute or convalescent, the COVID-19 samples came from the United States, Italy and Spain.

This clone is deemed medium-sized. The table came from immunoSEQ multiplex PCR; TCRdb's copy has only in-frame clones and leaves some out. The table lists approximately 330,000 clones, around 87% of them singletons. Germline-derived CDR1 and CDR2 are SGHRS and YFSETQ. The CDR3 runs to 16 residues. V was clipped by 0 bases and J by 2 bases; unmatched bases: 5. Input material: peripheral blood. This receptor was taken from a woman between 50 and 59 years old with active or convalescent COVID-19. This sequence joins TRBV5-1 and TRBJ2-7; 10 bases fit TRBD1. The DNA for the CDR3 is TGCGCCAGCAGCTTGGAATGGGGACAGGGGACCTACGAGCAGTACTTC. Translated, it gives CASSLEWGQGTYEQYF. The whole variable domain, filled in from reference TRBV5-1 and TRBJ2-7, reads KAGVTQTPRYLIKTRGQQVTLSCSPISGHRSVSWYQQTPGQGLQFLFEYFSETQRNKGNFPGRFSGRQFSNSRSEMNVSTLELGDSALYLCASSLEWGQGTYEQYFGPGTRLTVT.